Listed below are T cell receptor beta chains from one sample, sequenced in a study of type 1 and type 2 diabetes patients. TCRdb re-analysed the multiplex PCR reads in MiXCR, keeping a single row per CDR3 protein. The repertoire has 280,000 or so distinct CDR3 sequences, roughly 44% of them found once; the top ten carry roughly 13%. The sequenced material came from peripheral blood mononuclear cells (PBMCs). These receptor sequences come from a man aged 18 to 29 with type 2 diabetes. Both conserved end residues are part of each CDR3. The D gene is left open where the match is weak. Rows give clone size only sometimes, using once, few, many, or a class for an expanded clone.

J gene: TRBJ1-6; D gene: NA; clone size: many; V gene: TRBV19; CDR3 DNA: TGTGCCACCACCGCCTCGGGTAGAGATAATTCACCCCTCCACTTT; CDR3 protein: CATTASGRDNSPLHF
J gene: TRBJ2-1; D gene: TRBD2; clone size: NA; V gene: TRBV20-1; CDR3 DNA: TGCAGTGCTAGACCCTTTAGCGGGGGGTTCTACAATGAGCAGTTCTTC; CDR3 protein: CSARPFSGGFYNEQFF
J gene: TRBJ2-1; D gene: TRBD2; clone size: NA; V gene: TRBV15; CDR3 DNA: TGTGCCACCAACGAGCTACTAGCGGGCCCCTACAATGAGCAGTTCTTC; CDR3 protein: CATNELLAGPYNEQFF
J gene: TRBJ1-3; D gene: NA; clone size: NA; V gene: TRBV6-6; CDR3 DNA: TGTGCCAGCAGTAAGGGACTGCCCAGCTCTGGAAACACCATATATTTT; CDR3 protein: CASSKGLPSSGNTIYF
J gene: TRBJ2-3; D gene: NA; clone size: NA; V gene: TRBV29-1; CDR3 DNA: TGCAGCGCCCGTGGCGGGACGACTTCTAGCACAGATACGCAGTATTTT; CDR3 protein: CSARGGTTSSTDTQYF
J gene: TRBJ1-2; D gene: NA; clone size: few; V gene: TRBV20-1; CDR3 DNA: TGCAGTGCCCCCAGGGGTGACTATGGCTACACCTTC; CDR3 protein: CSAPRGDYGYTF
J gene: TRBJ2-7; D gene: TRBD1; clone size: few; V gene: TRBV15; CDR3 DNA: TGTGCCACCGGAAGAAAGGGGACAGGGGCGGGGGAGCAGTACTTC; CDR3 protein: CATGRKGTGAGEQYF
J gene: TRBJ2-2; D gene: TRBD2; clone size: few; V gene: TRBV7-3; CDR3 DNA: TGTGCCAGCAGCTTACTAGCGGGAACCACCGGGGAGCTGTTTTTT; CDR3 protein: CASSLLAGTTGELFF
J gene: TRBJ2-3; D gene: NA; clone size: NA; V gene: TRBV5-1; CDR3 DNA: TGCGCCAGCGCTCCGGAGGCAGATACGCAGTATTTT; CDR3 protein: CASAPEADTQYF
J gene: TRBJ2-7; D gene: NA; clone size: NA; V gene: TRBV5-4; CDR3 DNA: TGTGCCAGCAGCCGAGGGCAGGGAAACTCCTACGAGCAGTACTTC; CDR3 protein: CASSRGQGNSYEQYF
J gene: TRBJ2-7; D gene: NA; clone size: NA; V gene: TRBV20-1; CDR3 DNA: TGCAGTGCTAAGGAGACTTACGAGCAGTACTTC; CDR3 protein: CSAKETYEQYF
J gene: TRBJ2-3; D gene: NA; clone size: NA; V gene: TRBV19; CDR3 DNA: TGTGCCAGTAGGCCGCGGTGGAGCGACACAGATACGCAGTATTTT; CDR3 protein: CASRPRWSDTDTQYF
J gene: TRBJ2-3; D gene: NA; clone size: NA; V gene: TRBV20-1; CDR3 DNA: TGCAGTGCTGGGTTGAGCACAGATACGCAGTATTTT; CDR3 protein: CSAGLSTDTQYF
J gene: TRBJ2-5; D gene: TRBD2; clone size: NA; V gene: TRBV5-1; CDR3 DNA: TGCGCCAGCAGCGGGAGCGGGATGAAGACCCAGTACTTC; CDR3 protein: CASSGSGMKTQYF
J gene: TRBJ2-2; D gene: TRBD1; clone size: NA; V gene: TRBV27; CDR3 DNA: TGTGCCAGCAGTACACGACAGGGAAACACCGGGGAGCTGTTTTTT; CDR3 protein: CASSTRQGNTGELFF
J gene: TRBJ1-3; D gene: NA; clone size: few; V gene: TRBV24-1; CDR3 DNA: TGTGCCACCAGTGAAACAGGGGGAAACACCATATATTTT; CDR3 protein: CATSETGGNTIYF
J gene: TRBJ1-2; D gene: NA; clone size: NA; V gene: TRBV2; CDR3 DNA: TGTGCTAGTGGTTTCGGACAGATTAACTATGGCTACACCTTC; CDR3 protein: CASGFGQINYGYTF
J gene: TRBJ1-1; D gene: TRBD1; clone size: NA; V gene: TRBV9; CDR3 DNA: TGTGCCAGCACCAAGACAGGGTCAACTGAAGCTTTCTTT; CDR3 protein: CASTKTGSTEAFF
J gene: TRBJ2-6; D gene: NA; clone size: NA; V gene: TRBV2; CDR3 DNA: TGTGCCAGCACGCGACAGCCGCCATCTGGGGCCAACGTCCTGACTTTC; CDR3 protein: CASTRQPPSGANVLTF
J gene: TRBJ2-1; D gene: TRBD2; clone size: NA; V gene: TRBV24-1; CDR3 DNA: TGTGCCACCAGTGCACTAGCGATCAATGAGCAGTTCTTC; CDR3 protein: CATSALAINEQFF
J gene: TRBJ1-4; D gene: NA; clone size: few; V gene: TRBV7-6; CDR3 DNA: TGTGCCAGCAGCTCCGGCTACAGGGAAGGGGAAAAACTGTTTTTT; CDR3 protein: CASSSGYREGEKLFF
J gene: TRBJ2-1; D gene: NA; clone size: NA; V gene: TRBV19; CDR3 DNA: TGTGCCAGTAGTATAGCGAGGGCTTACAATGAGCAGTTCTTC; CDR3 protein: CASSIARAYNEQFF
J gene: TRBJ1-1; D gene: NA; clone size: NA; V gene: TRBV7-9; CDR3 DNA: TGTGCCAGCAGCCACATCCCCCGGCATGGGGCTTTCTTT; CDR3 protein: CASSHIPRHGAFF
J gene: TRBJ2-7; D gene: NA; clone size: few; V gene: TRBV20-1; CDR3 DNA: TGCAGTGCTAGAAATATCGACCCCCCGGCCTACGAGCAGTACTTC; CDR3 protein: CSARNIDPPAYEQYF
J gene: TRBJ2-2; D gene: NA; clone size: NA; V gene: TRBV4-1; CDR3 DNA: TGCGCCAGCAGCCAAAGCGGGTTGTCTAGCGTACTGAACACCGGGGAGCTGTTTTTT; CDR3 protein: CASSQSGLSSVLNTGELFF
J gene: TRBJ1-2; D gene: NA; clone size: few; V gene: TRBV19; CDR3 DNA: TGTGCCAGTAGTACGACAGCGGGGCAAGGCTACACCTTC; CDR3 protein: CASSTTAGQGYTF
J gene: TRBJ2-5; D gene: NA; clone size: NA; V gene: TRBV15; CDR3 DNA: TGTGCCACCAGCAGAGTGGAGGGTTTCCAGACCCAGTACTTC; CDR3 protein: CATSRVEGFQTQYF
J gene: TRBJ1-4; D gene: TRBD1; clone size: many; V gene: TRBV25-1; CDR3 DNA: TGTGCCAGCAGTCTTCCGGCCGCGGGACAGGGGAACGAAAAACTGTTTTTT; CDR3 protein: CASSLPAAGQGNEKLFF
J gene: TRBJ1-1; D gene: TRBD1; clone size: NA; V gene: TRBV7-3; CDR3 DNA: TGTGCCAGCAGTTCCGGGACAGCAGAAGCTTTCTTT; CDR3 protein: CASSSGTAEAFF
J gene: TRBJ2-1; D gene: TRBD1; clone size: NA; V gene: TRBV27; CDR3 DNA: TGTGCCAGCACCGGATTGGACAGGGATAACAATGAGCAGTTCTTC; CDR3 protein: CASTGLDRDNNEQFF
J gene: TRBJ2-7; D gene: TRBD2; clone size: NA; V gene: TRBV7-8; CDR3 DNA: TGTGCCAGCAGCTTGAGACTAGCCGTGTCCTACGAGCAGTACTTC; CDR3 protein: CASSLRLAVSYEQYF
J gene: TRBJ1-1; D gene: NA; clone size: NA; V gene: TRBV11-2; CDR3 DNA: TGTGCCAGCAGCGTCAGTGCAATCAACACTGAAGCTTTCTTT; CDR3 protein: CASSVSAINTEAFF
J gene: TRBJ2-7; D gene: TRBD2; clone size: NA; V gene: TRBV10-2; CDR3 DNA: TGTGCCAGCAGCCCCGGACTAGCGGCCCACTACGAGCAGTACTTC; CDR3 protein: CASSPGLAAHYEQYF
J gene: TRBJ2-1; D gene: NA; clone size: NA; V gene: TRBV7-2; CDR3 DNA: TGTGCCAGCAGCTTAGCGGGGGGTGGGAATGAGCAGTTCTTC; CDR3 protein: CASSLAGGGNEQFF
J gene: TRBJ2-1; D gene: TRBD1; clone size: few; V gene: TRBV5-1; CDR3 DNA: TGCGCCAGCAGCTTCAGGGGGACCAATGAGCAGTTCTTC; CDR3 protein: CASSFRGTNEQFF
J gene: TRBJ1-6; D gene: NA; clone size: NA; V gene: TRBV6-2/TRBV6-3; CDR3 DNA: TGTGCCAGCAGTGCGGTCTCCGATTCACCCCTCCACTTT; CDR3 protein: CASSAVSDSPLHF
J gene: TRBJ2-1; D gene: NA; clone size: NA; V gene: TRBV6-5; CDR3 DNA: TGTGCCAGCAACTTGGGGGCTGGGCTCAATGAGCAGTTCTTC; CDR3 protein: CASNLGAGLNEQFF
J gene: TRBJ2-2; D gene: NA; clone size: few; V gene: TRBV20-1; CDR3 DNA: TGCAGTGCTAGAGCCGTGATCGAGAATACTACCGGGGAGCTGTTTTTT; CDR3 protein: CSARAVIENTTGELFF
J gene: TRBJ2-7; D gene: NA; clone size: NA; V gene: TRBV6-2/TRBV6-3; CDR3 DNA: TGTGCCAGCGATGAGGCCGGGGACTCCTACGAGCAGTACTTC; CDR3 protein: CASDEAGDSYEQYF
J gene: TRBJ1-1; D gene: NA; clone size: NA; V gene: TRBV5-1; CDR3 DNA: TGCGCCAGCAGCTTGGCCGGCAGTAGGGCCACTGAAGCTTTCTTT; CDR3 protein: CASSLAGSRATEAFF
J gene: TRBJ2-7; D gene: NA; clone size: NA; V gene: TRBV5-1; CDR3 DNA: TGTGCCAGCAGCTTACGGGGTCCCTACGAGCAGTACTTC; CDR3 protein: CASSLRGPYEQYF
J gene: TRBJ1-3; D gene: NA; clone size: NA; V gene: TRBV7-4; CDR3 DNA: TGTGCCAGCAGGTACAGGGCTGGAAACACCATATATTTT; CDR3 protein: CASRYRAGNTIYF